This passage covers 10 T cell receptor beta chains from one sample sequenced in a study of OX40 agonist ivuxolimab in advanced cancers. Here immunoSEQ multiplex PCR was the method, and the copy in TCRdb shows in-frame clones only, minus some. The sample has around 68,000 clones, approximately 90% seen once; the top ten hold more than 1%. The input for sequencing was CD4+ or CD8+ T cells sorted from blood, taken in a trial of the OX40 agonist ivuxolimab. Source of these receptors: an adult with an advanced solid tumor such as melanoma, head and neck, liver or kidney cancer.

V is TRBV15 and J is TRBJ2-3; D gene unclear. This CDR3 has 16 amino acids. Germline CDR1 and CDR2: LNHNV and YYDKDF (reference sequence). V was cut by 0 bases and J by 2 bases, with 12 bases left in between. The CDR3 loop is CATSRDLYTLTDTQYF. CDR3 coding DNA: TGTGCCACCAGCAGAGATCTTTACACTCTCACAGATACGCAGTATTTT.

This clone showed up just once. The chain joins TRBV30 to TRBJ2-1; TRBD2 matches 12 bases. V trimming: 1 base; J trimming: 5 bases; junction bases outside the gene matches: 6. The CDR3 covers 16 residues. CDR1 is GTSNPN, CDR2 SVGIG, per germline (reference sequence). CDR3 residues: CAWSGGTSGSDNEQFF. CDR3 in DNA: TGTGCCTGGAGTGGTGGGACTAGCGGGTCTGACAATGAGCAGTTCTTC.

CDR3 coding DNA: TGTGCCAGCAGTCCCCCCACCTACGAGCAGTACTTC. It is translated as CASSPPTYEQYF. The V gene is TRBV6-5, the J gene TRBJ2-7; D not certain. CDR1 is MNHEY and CDR2 is SVGAGI in the germline V gene. V lost 5 bases and J lost 2, with 7 bases in between. CDR3 length equals 12 residues.

This clone was recorded only once. The chain employs TRBV11-1 and TRBJ2-7; possible D gene TRBD2, 6 bases. Per the germline V gene, CDR1 is SGHAT and CDR2 is FQDESV (reference sequence). V shed 1 base and J shed 6 bases, with 13 bases lying between them. This CDR3 has 14 residues. In nucleotides, the CDR3 is TGTGCCAGCAGCTTAGTTCTAGCGTACTCCGAGCAGTACTTC. Amino acid sequence: CASSLVLAYSEQYF.

The CDR3 loop reads CASTRAGANYGYTF. The CDR3 DNA is TGTGCCAGCACCAGGGCAGGAGCTAACTATGGCTACACCTTC. The V gene is TRBV9, the J gene TRBJ1-2; possible D gene TRBD1, 5 bases. This CDR3 contains 14 residues. The V gene's germline CDR1 is SGDLS and CDR2 YYNGEE. The V gene lost 6 bases and the J gene lost 0 bases, with 12 bases spanning the gap.

The chain links TRBV10-2 to TRBJ2-2, with 8 bases lining up with TRBD2. CDR1 WSHSY and CDR2 SAAADI come from the germline V gene. Germline trimming cut 6 bases from V and 4 bases from J; bases unmatched to any gene: 4. The CDR3 sequence is 14 residues long. The CDR3 coding sequence is TGCGCCAGCAGGACTAGCGTCATCACCGGGGAGCTGTTTTTT. Translating gives CASRTSVITGELFF.

This sequence joins TRBV7-9 and TRBJ1-5; 7 bases match TRBD1. Germline CDR1 SEHNR, CDR2 FQNEAQ (reference sequence). The CDR3 contains 14 residues. Trimming took 1 base from V and 10 from J; bases not matched to a gene: 7. This chain's CDR3 is CASSLGDREFPQHF. The CDR3 DNA is TGTGCCAGCAGCTTAGGAGACAGGGAGTTCCCCCAGCATTTT.

This chain joins TRBV7-9 and TRBJ2-2; D is perhaps TRBD2 (6 bases). The CDR3 is 16 amino acids. The V gene's germline CDR1 is SEHNR and CDR2 FQNEAQ (reference sequence). Deletions cut 5 bases from V and 0 bases from J, with 13 bases between. The CDR3 coding sequence is TGTGCCAGCAGCCCCCCCGGGACTGCGAACACCGGGGAGCTGTTTTTT. Its translation is CASSPPGTANTGELFF.

This clone was counted once. As DNA, the CDR3 is TGCGCCAGCAGCCACCGGACAGCAGTTACTAATGAAAAACTGTTTTTT. Translated: CASSHRTAVTNEKLFF. This sequence joins TRBV5-1 and TRBJ1-4; TRBD1 might be the D (6 bases). This CDR3 comprises 16 residues. With 4 bases removed from V and 2 bases from J, the gap between germline ends came to 15 bases. CDR1 SGHRS and CDR2 YFSETQ come from the germline V gene.

The J gene is TRBJ2-5, the V gene TRBV18; D is unclear. The germline CDR1 and CDR2 sequences are KGHSH and LQKENI. This CDR3 has 13 residues. V shed 2 bases and J shed 5 bases, with 9 bases lying between them. In DNA, the CDR3 is TGTGCCAGCTCACCAGGGGATGGTGAGACCCAGTACTTC. Its translation: CASSPGDGETQYF.